This TCR beta chain was observed in a study of shared clonotypes between healthy human individuals. V was clipped by 7 bases and J by 6 bases; unmatched bases: 10. Germline V gene data show CDR1 as SQVTM and CDR2 as ANQGSEA. The CDR3 is 14 residues long. Study results and caveats: Incomplete sequencing of sorted subsets was indicated by rarefaction despite large depth.

Assay: immunoSEQ multiplex PCR; the TCRdb copy retains only in-frame clones and omits some. This table has about 1.1 million clones, roughly 74% appearing once. On this clone: Its antigen remains unidentified.

Donors, healthy HIV-negative adults, lacked recent acute infections or vaccinations. This receptor was obtained from a man in his late teens or twenties in good health. Some clones in this sample may be carry-over from other donors' samples. The J gene is TRBJ2-7, the V gene TRBV29-1, with 12 bases fitting TRBD1. Material for sequencing was memory CD4+ T cells from PBMCs. Subset noted: CD45RA-negative fraction. DNA of the CDR3: TGCAGCGCCCGACCGGGACAGGGGGCCACCGAGCAGTACTTC. It yields the protein CSARPGQGATEQYF.